A single sample is the source of the 16 T cell receptor beta chains below, sequenced in a study of cytomegalovirus exposure and HLA in healthy donors. A multiplex PCR was run with 60 Vbeta primers and 13 Jbeta primers. Some clones are missing from TCRdb's copy, which holds only in-frame ones; the method was immunoSEQ multiplex PCR. This sample lists tens of thousands of clones; its ten largest clones have under 20%. The sample consisted of PBMCs. These receptors were collected from a male donor in good health and CMV-seropositive.

V is TRBV5-1 and J is TRBJ2-5, with 12 bases that match TRBD1. This CDR3 is 16 amino acids long. Looked up from germline, CDR1 is SGHRS and CDR2 is YFSETQ. With V trimmed by 4 bases and J by 5 bases, 9 bases remained unmatched. Here the CDR3 reads CASSAPRDRGPETQYF. The CDR3 DNA reads as TGCGCCAGCAGCGCTCCCCGGGACAGGGGGCCGGAGACCCAGTACTTC.

The chain recombines TRBV7-6 with TRBJ1-3; TRBD1 matches at 7 bases. After removal of 0 bases from V and 2 bases from J, the junction contained 1 base not matched to a gene. Germline loops: CDR1 SGHVS, CDR2 FNYEAQ. The CDR3 runs to 15 residues. The CDR3 loop is CASSLAGTAGNTIYF. The CDR3 coding sequence is TGTGCCAGCAGCTTAGCCGGGACAGCTGGAAACACCATATATTTT.

This chain joins TRBV19 and TRBJ1-4; tentative D call: TRBD1 (6 bases). V was pared by 7 bases and J by 8 bases, with 17 bases between. CDR1 LNHDA and CDR2 SQIVND come from the germline V gene (reference sequence). This CDR3 is built from 14 residues. CDR3 sequence: CASTSGAGEEKLFF. In DNA form, the CDR3 reads TGTGCCAGTACATCCGGGGCAGGGGAGGAAAAACTGTTTTTT.

The genes are TRBV7-3 and TRBJ2-1; 8 positions match TRBD2. CDR1 is SGHTA, CDR2 FQGTGA, per germline. The J segment lost 5 bases and the V segment lost 4 bases, leaving 4 bases of the junction unmatched. This CDR3 spans 14 amino acids. The CDR3 nucleotides are TGTGCCAGCAGCTCTAGCGGGCCGCACAATGAGCAGTTCTTC. This translates into CASSSSGPHNEQFF.

V usage is TRBV30 and J usage is TRBJ2-7; a weak D match, TRBD1 (6 bases). V lost 3 bases and J lost 4, with 10 bases in between. CDR1 and CDR2 (germline): GTSNPN, SVGIG (reference sequence). The CDR3 loop spans 12 amino acids. CDR3 sequence (DNA): TGTGCCTGGAGGAAGGACAGTTACGAGCAGTACTTC. It specifies CAWRKDSYEQYF.

V gene TRBV27 combines with J gene TRBJ2-7; 9 positions agree with TRBD2. The ends lost 5 bases at V and 4 bases at J; junction bases unmatched: 9. CDR3 size: 15 residues. Germline assignment: CDR1 MNHEY and CDR2 SMNVEV (reference sequence). Written as DNA, the CDR3 is TGTGCCAGCAGTATGCCCGGGCGGGAGGGATACGAGCAGTACTTC. Protein: CASSMPGREGYEQYF.

The CDR3 spells CASSLGTGRAGELFF. The CDR3 DNA sequence: TGTGCCAGCAGCCTCGGGACGGGGAGGGCCGGGGAGCTGTTTTTT. The chain is built from TRBV6-1 and TRBJ2-2, with TRBD2 identical over 7 bases. The V and J ends lost 6 bases and 6 bases, in that order; junction bases with no gene match: 10. This CDR3 has 15 amino acids. Germline V lookup: CDR1 MNHNS, CDR2 SASEGT.

The chain employs TRBV18 and TRBJ2-3, with a tentative D call TRBD2 (6 bases). The CDR3 has 15 amino acids. Trimming took off 3 bases at V and 1 base at J, with 11 bases between the two ends. Germline V gene data show CDR1 as KGHSH and CDR2 as LQKENI. The CDR3 spells CASSPQEGGTDTQYF. CDR3 DNA sequence: TGTGCCAGCTCACCCCAGGAGGGCGGCACAGATACGCAGTATTTT.

The chain employs TRBV6-5 and TRBJ2-5, with D perhaps TRBD1 (7 bases). Germline V gene lookup returns CDR1 MNHEY and CDR2 SVGAGI. The CDR3 contains 14 residues. V shed 6 bases and J shed 4 bases, with 15 bases lying between them. CDR3 protein: CASSFLQGGETQYF. The CDR3 nucleotides read TGTGCCAGCAGCTTTCTGCAGGGGGGAGAGACCCAGTACTTC.

The gene calls are TRBV6-6 and TRBJ2-1, with 11 bases aligning to TRBD2. Germline V gives CDR1 MNHNY, CDR2 SVGAGI (reference sequence). J gave up 4 bases and V 6 bases, and 5 bases lay outside the gene matches. The CDR3 totals 15 residues. The CDR3 region has the DNA TGTGCCAGCAGCCCGACTAGCGGGGAGTACAATGAGCAGTTCTTC. Translation gives CASSPTSGEYNEQFF.

The genes are TRBV30 and TRBJ2-1; the match to TRBD2 covers 7 bases. J lost 3 bases, V lost 5 bases, and 10 bases had no gene match. The CDR3 is 15 amino acids. Per germline, CDR1 GTSNPN and CDR2 SVGIG (reference sequence). Here the CDR3 reads CAWEPASGHYNEQFF. As DNA, the CDR3 is TGTGCCTGGGAACCGGCTAGCGGCCACTACAATGAGCAGTTCTTC.

J is TRBJ1-5 and V is TRBV30; D not certain. The CDR3 sequence is 13 residues long. V lost 0 bases and J 2 bases, leaving 5 bases between the germline ends. Germline CDR1 reads GTSNPN; CDR2 reads SVGIG (reference sequence). The CDR3 protein is CAWSVGGNQPQHF. The DNA of the CDR3 is TGTGCCTGGAGTGTCGGGGGCAATCAGCCCCAGCATTTT. The complete variable domain, with remaining parts taken from reference TRBV30 and TRBJ1-5, reads SQTIHQWPATLVQPVGSPLSLECTVEGTSNPNLYWYRQAAGRGLQLLFYSVGIGQISSEVPQNLSASRPQDRQFILSSKKLLLSDSGFYLCAWSVGGNQPQHFGDGTRLSIL.

V gene TRBV29-1 combines with J gene TRBJ2-7; TRBD1 matches at 9 bases. The CDR3 runs 15 residues. Per the germline V gene, CDR1 is SQVTM and CDR2 is ANQGSEA. After removal of 2 bases from V and 2 bases from J, the junction contained 7 bases not matched to a gene. The CDR3 DNA reads as TGCAGCGTTGAACTACAGGGGGCTTTTGCCTACGAGCAGTACTTC. This codes for CSVELQGAFAYEQYF.

The chain couples TRBV6-1 to TRBJ1-5; TRBD1 might be the D (6 bases). This CDR3 spans 14 amino acids. Germline loops: CDR1 MNHNS, CDR2 SASEGT. The V gene lost 7 bases and the J gene lost 1 base, with 11 bases spanning the gap. The CDR3: CASITTGSNQPQHF. The CDR3 nucleotides are TGTGCCAGCATCACAACAGGGAGCAATCAGCCCCAGCATTTT.

Turning to this clone: Mismatch with germline at one junction end may stem from a read error. The chain uses TRBV10-2 and TRBJ1-1; TRBD1 agrees at 8 bases. Looked up from germline, CDR1 is WSHSY and CDR2 is SAAADI. The CDR3 is 14 amino acids. The CDR3 sequence: CASSLVQGETEDFF. CDR3 nucleotides: TGCGCCAGCAGTCTAGTACAGGGGGAGACTGAAGATTTCTTT.

The V call is TRBV4-2, the J call TRBJ1-1, with 7 bases aligning to TRBD1. Germline values: CDR1 LGHNA, CDR2 YNFKEQ. Germline trimming cut 4 bases from V and 10 bases from J; bases unmatched to any gene: 9. The CDR3 covers 13 residues. The CDR3 sequence: CASSLGQSPGAFF. The DNA for the CDR3 is TGTGCCAGCAGCCTGGGACAGTCCCCGGGAGCTTTCTTT.